These 6 T cell receptor beta chains came from one sample sequenced in a study of monozygotic twins with inflammatory bowel disease. TCRdb re-called the 5' RACE reads, yielding one record per CDR3 amino acid sequence without DNA. The sample features about 450,000 distinct CDR3 sequences, with around 2.4% in its top ten. Sequenced: blood. The receptors derive from a human donor with ulcerative colitis or Crohn's disease, or a healthy co-twin of an affected twin (not recorded which).

The chain has TRBV10-3 and TRBJ1-1. The CDR3 runs to 13 residues. Germline V gene lookup returns CDR1 ENHRY and CDR2 SYGVKD. The chain's CDR3 is CAMKGRSDTEAFF.

The V and J genes are TRBV5-1 and TRBJ2-2; checking the TCRdb D call of TRBD2 is not possible without DNA. Germline V gene lookup returns CDR1 SGHRS and CDR2 YFSETQ. CDR3 length: 14 residues. The CDR3 sequence is CASRGGLNTGELFF.

This sequence joins TRBV20-1 and TRBJ2-3; the D gene TCRdb calls, TRBD1, cannot be checked with no DNA. This CDR3 has 14 residues. Germline V lookup: CDR1 DFQATT, CDR2 SNEGSKA (reference sequence). The CDR3 protein is CSAAKGGPWDTQYF.

V and J are TRBV28 and TRBJ2-7; TCRdb designates TRBD1, a call that cannot be tested without DNA. The CDR3 extends over 14 amino acids. The germline V gene has CDR1 MDHEN and CDR2 SYDVKM. The CDR3 loop is CASRLSGTDYEQYF.

The chain recombines TRBV4-1 with TRBJ1-4; TCRdb designates TRBD1, a call that cannot be tested without DNA. The CDR3 runs to 14 residues. Per germline, CDR1 MGHRA and CDR2 YSYEKL. The CDR3: CASSQQGTGEKLFF.

V gene TRBV7-9 combines with J gene TRBJ2-7; the TRBD1 assignment by TCRdb is unverifiable without DNA. The CDR3 covers 16 residues. In germline, CDR1 is SEHNR, CDR2 FQNEAQ (reference sequence). Here the CDR3 reads CASSDDGRSYSYEQYF.